The present TCR beta chain was sequenced within a study of cytotoxic CD8 clonotypes in ibrutinib-treated CLL. Study-wide results and caveats: Researchers report that baseline clonality outpaced age-matched healthy donors and tracked circulating CD8+ T-cell counts.

CDR3 length: 15 residues. CDR1 and CDR2 (germline): SGHAT, FQNNGV. With 2 bases clipped from V and 5 bases from J, the junction kept 9 bases outside the gene matches. Clones were sequenced by immunoSEQ multiplex PCR, and TCRdb holds only the in-frame ones, with some missing. In the table there are 75,000 to 90,000 clones, less than 85% of which are singletons. As concerns this clone: The antigen remains undetermined.

The chain uses TRBV11-2 and TRBJ2-7, with 7 bases matching TRBD1. The sequenced sample was PBMCs, obtained after 24 months of ibrutinib treatment. The TCR comes from a human donor with chronic lymphocytic leukemia. The DNA for the CDR3 is TGTGCCAGCAGCTTATTGACAGGGCTTTTTGACGAGCAGTACTTC. Protein: CASSLLTGLFDEQYF.